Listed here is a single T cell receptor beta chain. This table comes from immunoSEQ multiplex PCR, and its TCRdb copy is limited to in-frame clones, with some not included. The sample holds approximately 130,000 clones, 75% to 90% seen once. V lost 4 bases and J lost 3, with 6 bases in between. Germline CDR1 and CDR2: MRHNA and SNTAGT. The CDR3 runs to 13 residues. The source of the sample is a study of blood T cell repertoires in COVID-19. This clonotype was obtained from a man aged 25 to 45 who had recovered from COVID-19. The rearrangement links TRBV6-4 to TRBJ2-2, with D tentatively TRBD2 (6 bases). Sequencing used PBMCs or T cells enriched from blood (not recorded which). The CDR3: CASSAGDTGELFF. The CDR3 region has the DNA TGTGCCAGCAGTGCGGGAGACACCGGGGAGCTGTTTTTT.